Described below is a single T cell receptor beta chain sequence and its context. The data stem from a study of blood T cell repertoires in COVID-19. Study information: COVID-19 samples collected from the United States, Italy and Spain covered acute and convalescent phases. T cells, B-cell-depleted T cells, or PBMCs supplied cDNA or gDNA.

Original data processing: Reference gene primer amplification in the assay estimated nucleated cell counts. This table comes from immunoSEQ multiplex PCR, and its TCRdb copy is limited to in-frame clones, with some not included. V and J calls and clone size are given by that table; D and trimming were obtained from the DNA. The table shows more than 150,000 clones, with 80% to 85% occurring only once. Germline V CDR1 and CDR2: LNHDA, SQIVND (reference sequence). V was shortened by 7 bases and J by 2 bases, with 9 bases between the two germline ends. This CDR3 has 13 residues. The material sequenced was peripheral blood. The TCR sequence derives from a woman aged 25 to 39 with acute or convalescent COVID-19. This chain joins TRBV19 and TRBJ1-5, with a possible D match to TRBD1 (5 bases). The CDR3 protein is CASNRGGNQPQHF. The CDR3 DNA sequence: TGTGCCAGTAATCGGGGGGGCAATCAGCCCCAGCATTTT.